The rows below give T cell receptor beta chains drawn from one sample of a study of T cells in Graves' hyperthyroidism and ophthalmopathy. TCRdb called the multiplex PCR reads again in MiXCR, with one record for every CDR3 protein. This sample has about half a million distinct CDR3 sequences, with approximately 16% found just once. Sequencing was done on a sample of blood. The origin of the receptors is a woman aged 25 to 45 with Graves' ophthalmopathy. Both conserved end residues are trimmed from each CDR3. Each record gives: J gene, V gene, CDR3 protein.

TRBJ1-1 | TRBV7-9 | ASSPNREAF
TRBJ2-3 | TRBV3-1 | ASSQVGTGGTDTQY
TRBJ1-5 | TRBV7-9 | ASSLGTARYQPQH
TRBJ2-7 | TRBV6-2/TRBV6-3 | ASSYSWGAYEQY
TRBJ2-7 | TRBV6-2/TRBV6-3 | ASSYSIPSYEQY
TRBJ1-1 | TRBV5-8 | ASSPLDLNTEAF
TRBJ1-4 | TRBV19 | ASSTAGPVNEKLF
TRBJ2-7 | TRBV7-9 | ASSLRQGLSYEQY
TRBJ1-2 | TRBV5-6 | ASSFPALGPNYGYT
TRBJ2-3 | TRBV6-1 | ASSLWASGGTDTQY
TRBJ2-1 | TRBV5-1 | ASSPERGAYNEQF
TRBJ2-7 | TRBV27 | ASNKGGPLTYEQY
TRBJ1-2 | TRBV7-9 | ASSLTGVNGYT
TRBJ2-7 | TRBV18 | ASSPPQRYSYEQY
TRBJ1-3 | TRBV7-6 | ASSQSDLGGNTIY
TRBJ2-5 | TRBV18 | ASSPRGWYEYQETQY
TRBJ1-2 | TRBV3-1 | ASSQAVTPMSYT
TRBJ2-3 | TRBV13 | ASSSGTERTDTQY
TRBJ2-7 | TRBV12-3/TRBV12-4 | ASSPHRASSYEQY
TRBJ2-1 | TRBV6-2/TRBV6-3 | ASHWANYNEQF
TRBJ1-5 | TRBV4-1 | ASSHPGEAQPQH
TRBJ1-1 | TRBV5-8 | ASSGGTGSVAF
TRBJ1-2 | TRBV7-2 | ASSQAFTGDYGYT
TRBJ2-2 | TRBV19 | ASRRRGTANTGELF
TRBJ2-2 | TRBV7-9 | ASGGGRQSGELF
TRBJ2-7 | TRBV4-3 | ASSQERLAGYSYEQY
TRBJ2-1 | TRBV7-8 | ASSYRRGQIEQF
TRBJ1-5 | TRBV4-2 | ASSQGTDFEPQH
TRBJ2-1 | TRBV12-5 | ASGLVPSGVHNEQF
TRBJ2-1 | TRBV19 | ASSGRGTGYNEQF
TRBJ2-7 | TRBV7-8 | ASSLAASVSYEQY
TRBJ1-2 | TRBV28 | ASTNSEGGFGYT
TRBJ2-7 | TRBV6-2/TRBV6-3 | ASSYPSSPGRY
TRBJ1-2 | TRBV14 | ASSQENPGLDGYT
TRBJ2-3 | TRBV28 | ASSLGLHPGSTDTQY
TRBJ1-1 | TRBV7-3 | APTGDEAF
TRBJ1-2 | TRBV12-3/TRBV12-4 | ASSWDGRPGNYGYT
TRBJ2-1 | TRBV20-1 | SAWRRSSYNEQF
TRBJ2-7 | TRBV28 | ASSTPGADEQY
TRBJ2-1 | TRBV7-2 | ASSLAAGVYNEQF
TRBJ2-1 | TRBV6-2/TRBV6-3 | ASSYPQPGQGNEQF
TRBJ2-7 | TRBV28 | ASGFPLAGRSYEQY
TRBJ2-6 | TRBV12-3/TRBV12-4 | ASSPQGAGANVPT
TRBJ2-1 | TRBV12-3/TRBV12-4 | ASIKLAGGSYNEQF
TRBJ2-5 | TRBV6-2/TRBV6-3 | ASSYELAEKETQY
TRBJ2-1 | TRBV19 | ASTSIVSGSINEQF